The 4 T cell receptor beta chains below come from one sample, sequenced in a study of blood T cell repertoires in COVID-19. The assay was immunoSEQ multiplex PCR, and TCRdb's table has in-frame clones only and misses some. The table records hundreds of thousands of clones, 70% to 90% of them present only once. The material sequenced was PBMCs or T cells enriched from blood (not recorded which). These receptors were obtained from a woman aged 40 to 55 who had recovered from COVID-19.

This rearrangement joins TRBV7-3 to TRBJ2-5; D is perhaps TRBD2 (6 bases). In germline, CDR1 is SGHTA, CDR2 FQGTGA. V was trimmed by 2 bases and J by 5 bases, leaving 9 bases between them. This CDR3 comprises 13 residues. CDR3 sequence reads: CASSLVLAETQYF. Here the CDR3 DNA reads TGTGCCAGCAGCTTAGTCCTAGCGGAGACCCAGTACTTC.

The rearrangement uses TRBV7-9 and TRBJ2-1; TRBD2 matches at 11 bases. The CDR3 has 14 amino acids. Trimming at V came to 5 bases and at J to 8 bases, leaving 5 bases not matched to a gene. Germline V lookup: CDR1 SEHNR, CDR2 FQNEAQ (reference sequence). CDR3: CASSLSGGVDEQFF. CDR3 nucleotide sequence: TGTGCCAGCAGCCTTAGCGGGGGGGTCGATGAGCAGTTCTTC.

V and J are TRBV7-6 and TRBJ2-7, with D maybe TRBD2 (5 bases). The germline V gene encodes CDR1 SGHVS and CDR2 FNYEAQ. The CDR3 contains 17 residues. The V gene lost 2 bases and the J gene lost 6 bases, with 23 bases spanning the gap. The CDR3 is CASSLSPLARAPPEQYF. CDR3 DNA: TGTGCCAGCAGCTTATCTCCATTGGCGAGGGCACCTCCCGAGCAGTACTTC.

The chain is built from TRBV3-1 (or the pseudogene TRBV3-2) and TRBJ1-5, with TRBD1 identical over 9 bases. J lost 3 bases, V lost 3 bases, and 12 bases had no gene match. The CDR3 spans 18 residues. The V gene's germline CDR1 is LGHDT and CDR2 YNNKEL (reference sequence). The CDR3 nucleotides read TGTGCCAGCAGCCATCACCCCCCCACAGGGGGCATCAATCAGCCCCAGCATTTT. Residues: CASSHHPPTGGINQPQHF.